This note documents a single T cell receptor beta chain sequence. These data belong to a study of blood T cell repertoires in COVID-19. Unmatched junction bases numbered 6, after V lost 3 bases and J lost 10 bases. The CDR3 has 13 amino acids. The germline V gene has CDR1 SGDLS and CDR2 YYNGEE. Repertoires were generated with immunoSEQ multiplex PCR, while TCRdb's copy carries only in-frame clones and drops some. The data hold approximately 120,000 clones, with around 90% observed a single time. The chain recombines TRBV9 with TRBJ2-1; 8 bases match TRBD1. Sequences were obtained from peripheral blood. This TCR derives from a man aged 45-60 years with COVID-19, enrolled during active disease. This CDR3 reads CASSARQGSEQFF. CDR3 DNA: TGTGCCAGCAGCGCCCGACAGGGGTCGGAGCAGTTCTTC.